A selection of T cell receptor beta chains follows, all from one sample in a study of shared clonotypes between healthy human individuals. Sequenced by immunoSEQ multiplex PCR; TCRdb stores in-frame clones only, minus some. The repertoire has 2,100,000 or so clones, approximately 96% of them found once; the top ten carry approximately 0.13%. The sample consisted of naive CD4+ T cells sorted from blood. All receptors come from a man in his late teens or twenties in good health. Each CDR3 is given with its conserved first and last residue. Each record gives: J gene, clone size, V gene, CDR3 length, D gene, CDR3 protein, CDR3 DNA. A D gene is named only where the DNA matches it firmly. Only part of the rows carry a size: once, few, many, or a class if the clone is expanded.

>TRBJ2-7|-|TRBV6-6|13|TRBD2
CASSGLAGAEQYF
TGTGCCAGCAGCGGACTAGCGGGAGCCGAGCAGTACTTC
>TRBJ2-2|-|TRBV6-1|15|-
CASSEQGGNTGELFF
TGTGCCAGCAGTGAGCAAGGCGGAAACACCGGGGAGCTGTTTTTT
>TRBJ1-3|-|TRBV30|15|-
CAWRSKLTSGNTIYF
TGTGCCTGGAGATCAAAGCTTACCTCTGGAAACACCATATATTTT
>TRBJ2-3|-|TRBV4-1|16|TRBD2
CASSLLAGERTDTQYF
TGCGCCAGCAGCCTTTTGGCGGGAGAGCGCACAGATACGCAGTATTTT
>TRBJ1-5|-|TRBV7-8|15|TRBD1
CASSLRDRGNQPQHF
TGTGCCAGCAGCTTAAGGGACAGGGGAAACCAGCCCCAGCATTTT
>TRBJ2-7|-|TRBV18|14|TRBD1
CASSTGQGAQEQYF
TGTGCCAGCTCAACCGGACAGGGGGCTCAAGAGCAGTACTTC
>TRBJ1-1|-|TRBV6-1|14|-
CASREGRENTEAFF
TGTGCCAGCAGAGAAGGGCGGGAGAACACTGAAGCTTTCTTT
>TRBJ2-5|-|TRBV11-2|15|-
CASSIRGQKKETQYF
TGTGCCAGCAGTATTCGAGGTCAGAAGAAAGAGACCCAGTACTTC
>TRBJ2-2|-|TRBV9|18|-
CASSVATGKAERIEELFF
TGTGCCAGCAGCGTAGCGACGGGAAAGGCAGAGCGAATTGAGGAGCTGTTTTTT
>TRBJ1-1|once|TRBV2|13|TRBD1
CATGTGMNTEAFF
TGTGCCACAGGGACAGGGATGAACACTGAAGCTTTCTTT
>TRBJ1-1|-|TRBV27|14|-
CASSLWTGSTEAFF
TGTGCCAGCAGTTTATGGACGGGAAGCACTGAAGCTTTCTTT
>TRBJ1-1|-|TRBV6-8|14|-
CASLASGENTEAFF
TGTGCCAGTCTAGCATCGGGGGAGAACACTGAAGCTTTCTTT
>TRBJ1-1|-|TRBV29-1|14|-
CSVEVDKAFTEAFF
TGCAGCGTTGAAGTGGACAAGGCATTCACTGAAGCTTTCTTT
>TRBJ2-3|-|TRBV28|16|TRBD2
CASRSTSGASTDTQYF
TGTGCCAGCAGGTCGACTAGCGGGGCTAGCACAGATACGCAGTATTTT
>TRBJ2-1|-|TRBV5-1|16|-
CASSWTLVSGYNEQFF
TGCGCCAGCAGCTGGACGTTAGTCTCCGGCTACAATGAGCAGTTCTTC
>TRBJ1-4|once|TRBV6-1|14|-
CASVRGQQSEKLFF
TGTGCCAGCGTACGGGGTCAGCAGAGCGAAAAACTGTTTTTT
>TRBJ2-7|-|TRBV27|13|-
CASRRTGSHEQYF
TGTGCCAGCAGACGAACAGGGTCCCACGAGCAGTACTTC
>TRBJ2-3|-|TRBV2|15|TRBD2
CASRLAGGSADTQYF
TGTGCCAGTAGACTAGCGGGAGGGTCGGCAGATACGCAGTATTTT
>TRBJ1-6|-|TRBV19|17|-
CASSIGPPASYNSPLHF
TGTGCCAGTAGTATCGGGCCCCCGGCCTCCTATAATTCACCCCTCCACTTT
>TRBJ1-1|-|TRBV28|14|-
CASRPGTLNTEAFF
TGTGCCAGCAGGCCCGGGACACTGAACACTGAAGCTTTCTTT
>TRBJ1-3|-|TRBV30|16|TRBD1
CAWSFGTGGSGNTIYF
TGTGCCTGGAGCTTCGGGACAGGGGGCAGTGGAAACACCATATATTTT
>TRBJ2-7|-|TRBV5-5|13|-
CASSPIWTYEQYF
TGTGCCAGCAGCCCGATCTGGACCTACGAGCAGTACTTC
>TRBJ1-5|-|TRBV28|14|-
CASSPGTNNQPQHF
TGTGCCAGCAGTCCCGGGACAAATAATCAGCCCCAGCATTTT
>TRBJ2-5|-|TRBV7-2|14|-
CASTKALEQETQYF
TGTGCCAGCACCAAGGCCCTTGAACAAGAGACCCAGTACTTC
>TRBJ1-2|once|TRBV30|12|-
CAWTQGGSGYTF
TGTGCCTGGACTCAAGGGGGGTCTGGCTACACCTTC
>TRBJ2-6|-|TRBV5-1|18|-
CASSVLGVDGSGANVLTF
TGCGCCAGCAGCGTTTTGGGGGTCGATGGGTCTGGGGCCAACGTCCTGACTTTC
>TRBJ1-1|-|TRBV6-5|12|-
CASSQFTAGAFF
TGTGCCAGCAGCCAATTCACCGCGGGGGCTTTCTTT
>TRBJ1-2|-|TRBV2|18|-
CASSKQGIPAMFDYGYTF
TGTGCCAGCAGTAAGCAGGGTATCCCCGCCATGTTCGACTATGGCTACACCTTC
>TRBJ2-1|-|TRBV10-1|14|TRBD1
CASSWDRGRNEQFF
TGCGCCAGCAGTTGGGACAGGGGGCGCAATGAGCAGTTCTTC
>TRBJ2-3|once|TRBV4-3|16|-
CASSQTQGGPGDTQYF
TGCGCCAGCAGCCAAACCCAGGGGGGGCCCGGGGATACGCAGTATTTT
>TRBJ2-2|-|TRBV5-1|14|-
CASSLRQNTGELFF
TGCGCCAGCAGCTTGAGGCAGAACACCGGGGAGCTGTTTTTT